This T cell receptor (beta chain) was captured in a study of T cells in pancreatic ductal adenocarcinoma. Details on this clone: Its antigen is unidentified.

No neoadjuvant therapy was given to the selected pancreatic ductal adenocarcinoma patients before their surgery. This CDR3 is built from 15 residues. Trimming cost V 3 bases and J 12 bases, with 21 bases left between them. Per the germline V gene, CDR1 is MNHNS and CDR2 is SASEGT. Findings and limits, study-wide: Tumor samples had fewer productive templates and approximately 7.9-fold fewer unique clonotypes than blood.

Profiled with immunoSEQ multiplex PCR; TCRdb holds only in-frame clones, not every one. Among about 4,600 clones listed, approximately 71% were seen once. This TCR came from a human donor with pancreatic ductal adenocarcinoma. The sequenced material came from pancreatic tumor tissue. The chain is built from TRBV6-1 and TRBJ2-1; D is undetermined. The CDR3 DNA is TGTGCCAGCAGTGACGGAGTCGCTGCAAGGTATGGGCAGTTCTTC. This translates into CASSDGVAARYGQFF.